A single sample is the source of the 4 T cell receptor beta chains below, sequenced in a study of cytomegalovirus exposure and HLA in healthy donors. Primers: 60 Vbeta forward and 13 Jbeta reverse. Only in-frame clones appear in the TCRdb table, and some are missing; sequencing was by immunoSEQ multiplex PCR. The ten top clones account for roughly 4%, within a sample of roughly 60,000 clones. Sequencing was carried out using PBMCs. Receptors originate from a male donor in good health and CMV-seronegative.

The chain carries TRBV4-2 and TRBJ2-5; 8 nucleotides align to TRBD1. The CDR3 runs 12 residues. Trimming removed 6 bases from V and 3 bases from J; junction bases left unmatched: 0. Germline V gene data show CDR1 as LGHNA and CDR2 as YNFKEQ. For the CDR3, the DNA is TGTGCCAGCAGGGGACAGGAAGAGACCCAGTACTTC. Residues: CASRGQEETQYF.

The rearrangement joins TRBV6-1 to TRBJ1-2; D might be TRBD1 (5 bases). V lost 2 bases to trimming and J lost 10 bases, with 17 bases between them. Germline values: CDR1 MNHNS, CDR2 SASEGT. The CDR3 loop spans 14 amino acids. CDR3 coding DNA: TGTGCCAGCAGTGAAAGGGGCAGTAGCAGGGTCTACACCTTC. It codes for CASSERGSSRVYTF.

This chain links TRBV28 with TRBJ2-5; 7 bases align to TRBD1. V trimming: 4 bases; J trimming: 1 base; junction bases outside the gene matches: 6. The germline V gene has CDR1 MDHEN and CDR2 SYDVKM. This CDR3 region has 15 residues. Here the CDR3 reads CASSSQGTAQETQYF. CDR3 bases: TGTGCCAGCAGTTCGCAAGGGACAGCCCAAGAGACCCAGTACTTC.

About this clone: At one of its ends the junction is not consistent with the germline gene, which may arise from a read error. Other DNA sequences in this specimen translate into the identical CDR3. The rearrangement uses TRBV6-1 and TRBJ1-6; 9 bases align to TRBD1. Germline CDR1 is MNHNS and CDR2 is SASEGT. This CDR3 is built from 13 residues. The CDR3 DNA sequence: TGTGCCAGCAGGGACAGGGGTAGCTCACCCCTACACTTT. It encodes CASRDRGSSPLHF.